This T cell receptor (beta chain) was sequenced in a study of cytomegalovirus exposure and HLA in healthy donors. This PCR relied on a set of 60 Vbeta primers and 13 Jbeta primers. Some clones are missing from TCRdb's copy, which holds only in-frame ones; the method was immunoSEQ multiplex PCR. Here the sample spans about 190,000 clones, 80% to 85% being singletons. Whole-study findings and limits: As was reported, the HLA-A and HLA-B alleles of most subjects were accurately predicted from TCR beta sequences. One later analysis reportedly identified an Asian-associated ancestry cluster that showed fewer N-insertions than the approximately 600-donor mean. CMV serostatus was the only recorded immune exposure for donors. Researchers reported in a later analysis that common viral pathogens appeared linked to several top clusters.

The V segment lost 2 bases and the J segment 6 bases; nucleotides outside the gene matches: 6. This CDR3 has 15 residues. Germline CDR1 and CDR2: GTSNPN and SVGIG (reference sequence). Note on this clone: Antigen unknown.

This TCR was sampled from a young woman in good health and CMV-seronegative. This chain uses TRBV30 with TRBJ1-6; TRBD1 matches 8 bases. The sequencing input was PBMCs. This CDR3 is CAWSWTGLGNSPLHF. The CDR3 coding sequence is TGTGCCTGGAGTTGGACAGGGTTGGGTAATTCACCCCTCCACTTT.